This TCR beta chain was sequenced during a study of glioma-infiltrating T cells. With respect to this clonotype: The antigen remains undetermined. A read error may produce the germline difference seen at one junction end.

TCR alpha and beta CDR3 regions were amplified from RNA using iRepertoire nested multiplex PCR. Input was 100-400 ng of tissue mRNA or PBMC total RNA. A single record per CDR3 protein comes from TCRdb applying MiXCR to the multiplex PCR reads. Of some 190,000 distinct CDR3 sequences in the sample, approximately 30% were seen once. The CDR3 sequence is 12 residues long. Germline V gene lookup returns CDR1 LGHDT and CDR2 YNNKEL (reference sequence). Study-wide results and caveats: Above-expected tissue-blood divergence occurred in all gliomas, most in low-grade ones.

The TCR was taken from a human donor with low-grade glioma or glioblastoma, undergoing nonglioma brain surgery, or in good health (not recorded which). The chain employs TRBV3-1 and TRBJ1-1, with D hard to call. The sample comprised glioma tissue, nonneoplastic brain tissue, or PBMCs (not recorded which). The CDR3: CASSQGDTEALF. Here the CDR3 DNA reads TGTGCCAGCAGCCAAGGTGACACTGAAGCTTTGTTT. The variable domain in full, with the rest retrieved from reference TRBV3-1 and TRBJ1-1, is DTAVSQTPKYLVTQMGNDKSIKCEQNLGHDTMYWYKQDSKKFLKIMFSYNNKELIINETVPNRFSPKSPDKAHLNLHINSLELGDSAVYFCASSQGDTEALFGQGTRLTVV.